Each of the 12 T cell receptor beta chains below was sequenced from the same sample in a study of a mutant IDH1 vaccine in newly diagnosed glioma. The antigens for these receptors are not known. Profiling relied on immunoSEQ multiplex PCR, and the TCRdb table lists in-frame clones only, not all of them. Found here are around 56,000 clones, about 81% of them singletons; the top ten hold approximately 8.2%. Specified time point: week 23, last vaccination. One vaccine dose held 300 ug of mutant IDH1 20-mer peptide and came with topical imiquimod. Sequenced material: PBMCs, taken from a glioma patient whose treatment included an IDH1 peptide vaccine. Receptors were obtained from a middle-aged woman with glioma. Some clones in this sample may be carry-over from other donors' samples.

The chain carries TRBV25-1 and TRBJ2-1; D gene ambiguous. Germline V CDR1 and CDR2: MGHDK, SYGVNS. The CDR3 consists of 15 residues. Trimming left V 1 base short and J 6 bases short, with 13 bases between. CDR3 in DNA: TGTGCCAGCAGTGAATGGGCTAACTCCCCCAATGAGCAGTTCTTC. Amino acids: CASSEWANSPNEQFF.

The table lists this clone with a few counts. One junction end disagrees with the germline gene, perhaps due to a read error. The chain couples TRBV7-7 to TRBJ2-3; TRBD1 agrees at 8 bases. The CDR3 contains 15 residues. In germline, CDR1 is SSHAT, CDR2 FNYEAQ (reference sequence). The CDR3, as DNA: TGTGCTAGCAGCTCCGGGACAGGTTCAACAGATACGCAGTATTTT. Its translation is CASSSGTGSTDTQYF.

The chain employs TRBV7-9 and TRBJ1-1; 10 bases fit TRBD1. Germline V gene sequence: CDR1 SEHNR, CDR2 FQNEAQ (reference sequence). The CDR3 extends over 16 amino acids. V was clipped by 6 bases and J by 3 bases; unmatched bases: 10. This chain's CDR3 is CASSLTRGQGYTEAFF. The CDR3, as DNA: TGTGCCAGCAGTTTGACCCGGGGACAGGGGTACACTGAAGCTTTCTTT.

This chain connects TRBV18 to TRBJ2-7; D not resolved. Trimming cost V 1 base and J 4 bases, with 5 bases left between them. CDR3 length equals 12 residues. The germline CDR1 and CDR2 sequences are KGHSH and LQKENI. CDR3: CASSPLGYEQYF. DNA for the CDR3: TGTGCCAGCTCACCACTGGGATACGAGCAGTACTTC.

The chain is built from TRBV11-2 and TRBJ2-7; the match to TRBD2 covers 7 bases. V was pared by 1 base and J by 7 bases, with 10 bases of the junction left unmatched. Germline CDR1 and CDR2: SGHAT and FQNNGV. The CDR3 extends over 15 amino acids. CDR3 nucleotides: TGTGCCAGCAGCTTAGGCAGGGAGGGCCCGGGGGAGCAGTACTTC. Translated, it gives CASSLGREGPGEQYF.

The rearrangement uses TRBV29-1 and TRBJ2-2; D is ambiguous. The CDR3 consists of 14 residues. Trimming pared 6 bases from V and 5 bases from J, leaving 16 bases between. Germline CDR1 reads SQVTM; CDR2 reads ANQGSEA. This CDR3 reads CSVQTAMGTGELFF. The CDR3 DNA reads TGCAGCGTACAGACTGCCATGGGTACCGGGGAGCTGTTTTTT.

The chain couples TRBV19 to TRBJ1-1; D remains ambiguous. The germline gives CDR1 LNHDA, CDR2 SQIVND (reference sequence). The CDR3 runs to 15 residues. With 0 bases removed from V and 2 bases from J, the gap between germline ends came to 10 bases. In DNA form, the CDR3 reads TGTGCCAGTAGTATAGAAGGGCCAACTAACACTGAAGCTTTCTTT. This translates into CASSIEGPTNTEAFF.

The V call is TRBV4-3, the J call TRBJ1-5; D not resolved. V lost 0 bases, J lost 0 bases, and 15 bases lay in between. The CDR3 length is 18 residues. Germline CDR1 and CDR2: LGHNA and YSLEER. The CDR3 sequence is CASSQDLAGGLSNQPQHF. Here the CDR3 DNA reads TGCGCCAGCAGCCAAGATTTGGCAGGCGGCCTTAGCAATCAGCCCCAGCATTTT.

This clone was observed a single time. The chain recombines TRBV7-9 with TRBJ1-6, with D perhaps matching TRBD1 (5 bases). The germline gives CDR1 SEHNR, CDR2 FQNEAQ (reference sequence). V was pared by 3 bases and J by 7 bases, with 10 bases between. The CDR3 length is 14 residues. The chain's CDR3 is CASSFLRENSPLHF. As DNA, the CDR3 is TGTGCCAGCAGCTTCCTCAGGGAAAATTCACCCCTCCACTTT.

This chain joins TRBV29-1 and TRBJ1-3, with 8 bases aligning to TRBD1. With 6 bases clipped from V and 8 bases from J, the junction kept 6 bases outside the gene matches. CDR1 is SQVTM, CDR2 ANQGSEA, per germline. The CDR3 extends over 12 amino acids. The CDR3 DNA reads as TGCAGCGTGACTCAGGGGGCAGACACCATATATTTT. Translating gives CSVTQGADTIYF.

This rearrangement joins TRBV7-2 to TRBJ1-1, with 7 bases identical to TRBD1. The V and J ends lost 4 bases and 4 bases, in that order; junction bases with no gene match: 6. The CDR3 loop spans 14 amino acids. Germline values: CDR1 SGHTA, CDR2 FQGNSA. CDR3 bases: TGTGCCAGCAGCTCTCAGGGGGGTAGCACTGAAGCTTTCTTT. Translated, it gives CASSSQGGSTEAFF.

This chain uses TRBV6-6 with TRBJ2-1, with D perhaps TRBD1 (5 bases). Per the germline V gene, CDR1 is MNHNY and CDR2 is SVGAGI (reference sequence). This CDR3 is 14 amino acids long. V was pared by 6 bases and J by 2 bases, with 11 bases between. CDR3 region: CASRQGAAYNEQFF. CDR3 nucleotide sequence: TGTGCCAGCAGGCAAGGGGCTGCCTACAATGAGCAGTTCTTC.